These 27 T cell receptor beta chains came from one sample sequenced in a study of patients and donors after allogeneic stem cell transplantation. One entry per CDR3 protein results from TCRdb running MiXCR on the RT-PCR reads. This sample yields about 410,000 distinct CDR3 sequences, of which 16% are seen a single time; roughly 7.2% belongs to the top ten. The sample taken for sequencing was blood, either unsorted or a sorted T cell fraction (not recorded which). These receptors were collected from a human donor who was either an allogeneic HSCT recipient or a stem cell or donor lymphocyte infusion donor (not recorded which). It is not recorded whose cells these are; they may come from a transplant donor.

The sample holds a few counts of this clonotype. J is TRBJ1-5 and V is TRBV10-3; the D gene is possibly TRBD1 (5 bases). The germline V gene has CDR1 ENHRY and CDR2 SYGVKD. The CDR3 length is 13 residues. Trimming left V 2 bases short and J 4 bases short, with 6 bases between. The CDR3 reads CAISEDRNQPQHF. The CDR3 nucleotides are TGTGCCATCAGTGAGGACAGAAATCAGCCCCAGCATTTT.

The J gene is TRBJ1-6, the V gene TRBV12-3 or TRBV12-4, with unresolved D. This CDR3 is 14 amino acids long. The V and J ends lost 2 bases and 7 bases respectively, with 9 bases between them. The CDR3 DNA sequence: TGTGCCAGCAGTTTATCGGGAAGGAATTCACCCCTCCACTTT. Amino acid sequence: CASSLSGRNSPLHF.

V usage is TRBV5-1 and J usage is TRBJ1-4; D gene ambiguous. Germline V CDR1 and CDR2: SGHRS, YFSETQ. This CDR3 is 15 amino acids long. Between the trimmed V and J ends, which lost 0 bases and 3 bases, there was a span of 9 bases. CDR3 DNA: TGCGCCAGCAGCTTGGTGGCGGGCCCTAATGAAAAACTGTTTTTT. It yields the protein CASSLVAGPNEKLFF.

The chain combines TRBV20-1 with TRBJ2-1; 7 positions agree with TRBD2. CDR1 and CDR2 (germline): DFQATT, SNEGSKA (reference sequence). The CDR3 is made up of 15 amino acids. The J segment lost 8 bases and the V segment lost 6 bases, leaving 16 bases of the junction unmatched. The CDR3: CSARDPGAGYDEQFF. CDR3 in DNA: TGCAGTGCCCGAGACCCGGGAGCGGGGTATGATGAGCAGTTCTTC.

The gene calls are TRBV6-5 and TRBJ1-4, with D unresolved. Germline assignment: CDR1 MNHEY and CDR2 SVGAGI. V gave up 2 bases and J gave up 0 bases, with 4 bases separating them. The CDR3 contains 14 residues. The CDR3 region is CASSYGSTNEKLFF. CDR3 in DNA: TGTGCCAGCAGTTACGGGTCAACTAATGAAAAACTGTTTTTT.

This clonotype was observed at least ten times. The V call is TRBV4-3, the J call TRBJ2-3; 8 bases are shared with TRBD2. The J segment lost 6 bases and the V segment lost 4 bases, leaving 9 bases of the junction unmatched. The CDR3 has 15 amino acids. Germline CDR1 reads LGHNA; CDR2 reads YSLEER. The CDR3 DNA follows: TGCGCCAGCAGCCTGCTGCGGGGGGCGGGGGATACGCAGTATTTT. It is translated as CASSLLRGAGDTQYF.

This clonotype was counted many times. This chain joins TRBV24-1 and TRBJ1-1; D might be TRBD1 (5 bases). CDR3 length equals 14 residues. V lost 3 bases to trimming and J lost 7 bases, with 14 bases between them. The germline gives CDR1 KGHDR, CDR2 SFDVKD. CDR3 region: CATSDARGRREAFF. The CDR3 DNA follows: TGTGCCACCAGTGATGCTAGGGGACGCCGTGAAGCTTTCTTT.

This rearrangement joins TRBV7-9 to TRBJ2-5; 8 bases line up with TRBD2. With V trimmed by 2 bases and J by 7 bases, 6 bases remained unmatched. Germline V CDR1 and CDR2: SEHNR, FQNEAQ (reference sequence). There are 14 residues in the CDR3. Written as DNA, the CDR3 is TGTGCCAGCAGCTTACTGGACAGCGGGGGGACCCAGTACTTC. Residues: CASSLLDSGGTQYF.

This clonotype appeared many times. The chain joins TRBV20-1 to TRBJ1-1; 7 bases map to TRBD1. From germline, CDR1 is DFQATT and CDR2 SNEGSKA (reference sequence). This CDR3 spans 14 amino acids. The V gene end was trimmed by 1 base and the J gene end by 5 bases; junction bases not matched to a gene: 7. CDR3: CSARGGQWATEAFF. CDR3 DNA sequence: TGCAGTGCTAGAGGGGGACAGTGGGCGACTGAAGCTTTCTTT.

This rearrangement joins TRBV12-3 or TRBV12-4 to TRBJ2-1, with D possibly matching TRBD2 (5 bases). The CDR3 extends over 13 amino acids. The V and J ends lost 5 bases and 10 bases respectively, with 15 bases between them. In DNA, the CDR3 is TGTGCCAGCAGTAAAAGCGGCTTCAAGGAGCAGTTCTTC. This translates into CASSKSGFKEQFF.

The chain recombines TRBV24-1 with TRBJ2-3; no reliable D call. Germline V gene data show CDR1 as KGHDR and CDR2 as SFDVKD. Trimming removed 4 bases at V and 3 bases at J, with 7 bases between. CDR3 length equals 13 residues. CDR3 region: CATSDIGTDTQYF. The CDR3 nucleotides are TGTGCCACCAGTGACATAGGGACAGATACGCAGTATTTT.

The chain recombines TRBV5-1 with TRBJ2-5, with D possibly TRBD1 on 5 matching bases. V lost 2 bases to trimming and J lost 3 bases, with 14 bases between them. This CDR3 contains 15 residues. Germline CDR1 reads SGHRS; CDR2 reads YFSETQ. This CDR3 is CASSFGRADKETQYF. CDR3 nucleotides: TGCGCCAGCAGCTTTGGTCGGGCGGACAAAGAGACCCAGTACTTC. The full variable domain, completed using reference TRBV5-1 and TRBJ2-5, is KAGVTQTPRYLIKTRGQQVTLSCSPISGHRSVSWYQQTPGQGLQFLFEYFSETQRNKGNFPGRFSGRQFSNSRSEMNVSTLELGDSALYLCASSFGRADKETQYFGPGTRLLVL.

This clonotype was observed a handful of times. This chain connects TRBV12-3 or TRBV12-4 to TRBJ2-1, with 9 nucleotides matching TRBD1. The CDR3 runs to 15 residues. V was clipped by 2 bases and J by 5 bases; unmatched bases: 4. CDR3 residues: CASSLWTGADNEQFF. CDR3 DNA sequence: TGTGCCAGCAGTTTATGGACAGGGGCCGACAATGAGCAGTTCTTC.

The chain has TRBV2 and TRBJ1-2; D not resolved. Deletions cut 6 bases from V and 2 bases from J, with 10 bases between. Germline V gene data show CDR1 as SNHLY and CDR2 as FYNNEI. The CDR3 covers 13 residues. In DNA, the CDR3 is TGTGCCAGCAGGTATGGGAACAACTATGGCTACACCTTC. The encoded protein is CASRYGNNYGYTF. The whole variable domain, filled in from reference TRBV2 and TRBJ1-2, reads EPEVTQTPSHQVTQMGQEVILRCVPISNHLYFYWYRQILGQKVEFLVSFYNNEISEKSEIFDDQFSVERPDGSNFTLKIRSTKLEDSAMYFCASRYGNNYGYTFGSGTRLTVV.

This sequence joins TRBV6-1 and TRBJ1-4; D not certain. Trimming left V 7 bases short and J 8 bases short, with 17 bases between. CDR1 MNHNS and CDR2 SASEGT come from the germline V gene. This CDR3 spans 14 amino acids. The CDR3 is CASIPDGYREKLFF. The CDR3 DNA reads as TGTGCCAGCATCCCTGACGGCTATAGAGAAAAACTGTTTTTT.

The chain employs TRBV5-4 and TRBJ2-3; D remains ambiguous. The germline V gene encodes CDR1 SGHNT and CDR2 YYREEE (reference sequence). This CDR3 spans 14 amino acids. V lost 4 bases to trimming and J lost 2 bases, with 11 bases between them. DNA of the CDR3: TGTGCCAGCAGCCGTCAGCAGAACACAGATACGCAGTATTTT. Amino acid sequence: CASSRQQNTDTQYF.

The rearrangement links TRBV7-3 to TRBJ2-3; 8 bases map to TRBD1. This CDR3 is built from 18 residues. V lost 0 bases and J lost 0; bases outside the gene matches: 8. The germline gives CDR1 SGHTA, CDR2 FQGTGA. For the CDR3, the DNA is TGTGCCAGCAGCTTAACGCCGTGGACAGGGCGGAGCACAGATACGCAGTATTTT. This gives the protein CASSLTPWTGRSTDTQYF.

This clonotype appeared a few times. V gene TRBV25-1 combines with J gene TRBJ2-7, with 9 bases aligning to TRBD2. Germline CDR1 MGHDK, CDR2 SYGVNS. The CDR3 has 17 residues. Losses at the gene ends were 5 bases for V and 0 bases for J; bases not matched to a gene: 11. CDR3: CASSKGVAGASSYEQYF. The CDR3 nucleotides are TGTGCCAGCAGTAAAGGGGTAGCGGGGGCGAGCTCCTACGAGCAGTACTTC.

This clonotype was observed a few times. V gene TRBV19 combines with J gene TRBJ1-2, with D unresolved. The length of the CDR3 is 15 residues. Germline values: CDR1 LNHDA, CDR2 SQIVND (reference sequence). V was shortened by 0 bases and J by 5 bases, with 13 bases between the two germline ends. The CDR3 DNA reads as TGTGCCAGTAGTATAGAAGCGGGAAAAGCATATGGCTACACCTTC. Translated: CASSIEAGKAYGYTF. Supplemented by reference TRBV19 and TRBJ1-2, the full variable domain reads DGGITQSPKYLFRKEGQNVTLSCEQNLNHDAMYWYRQDPGQGLRLIYYSQIVNDFQKGDIAEGYSVSREKKESFPLTVTSAQKNPTAFYLCASSIEAGKAYGYTFGSGTRLTVV.

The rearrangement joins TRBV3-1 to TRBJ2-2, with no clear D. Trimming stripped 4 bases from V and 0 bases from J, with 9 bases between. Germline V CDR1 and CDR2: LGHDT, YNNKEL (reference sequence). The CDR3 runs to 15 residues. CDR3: CASSPVGANTGELFF. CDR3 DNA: TGTGCCAGCAGCCCGGTCGGCGCGAACACCGGGGAGCTGTTTTTT.

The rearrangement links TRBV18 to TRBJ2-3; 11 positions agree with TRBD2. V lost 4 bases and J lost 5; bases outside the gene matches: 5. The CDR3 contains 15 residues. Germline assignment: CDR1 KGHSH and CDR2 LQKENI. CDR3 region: CASSLTSGIGDTQYF. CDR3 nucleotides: TGTGCCAGCTCACTGACTAGCGGGATTGGAGATACGCAGTATTTT. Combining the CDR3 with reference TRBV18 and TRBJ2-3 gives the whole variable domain NAGVMQNPRHLVRRRGQEARLRCSPMKGHSHVYWYRQLPEEGLKFMVYLQKENIIDESGMPKERFSAEFPKEGPSILRIQQVVRGDSAAYFCASSLTSGIGDTQYFGPGTRLTVL.

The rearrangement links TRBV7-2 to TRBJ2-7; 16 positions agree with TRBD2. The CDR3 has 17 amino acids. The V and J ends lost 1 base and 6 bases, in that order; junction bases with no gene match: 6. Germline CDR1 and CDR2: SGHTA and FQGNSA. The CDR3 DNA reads TGTGCCAGCAGCTTAGTAGGGACTAGCGGGAGGGCGGGCGAGCAGTACTTC. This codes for CASSLVGTSGRAGEQYF.

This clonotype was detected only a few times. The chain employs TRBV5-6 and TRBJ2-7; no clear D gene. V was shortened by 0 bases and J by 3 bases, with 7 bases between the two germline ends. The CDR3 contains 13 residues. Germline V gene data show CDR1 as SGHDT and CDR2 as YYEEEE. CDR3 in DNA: TGTGCCAGCAGCTTGGAATGGGGCTACGAGCAGTACTTC. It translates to CASSLEWGYEQYF.

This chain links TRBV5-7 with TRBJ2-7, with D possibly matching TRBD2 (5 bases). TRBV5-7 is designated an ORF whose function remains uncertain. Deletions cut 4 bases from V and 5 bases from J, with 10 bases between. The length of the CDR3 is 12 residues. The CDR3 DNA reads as TGTGCCAGCAGCCCTTCGAGGGACGAGCAGTACTTC. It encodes CASSPSRDEQYF.

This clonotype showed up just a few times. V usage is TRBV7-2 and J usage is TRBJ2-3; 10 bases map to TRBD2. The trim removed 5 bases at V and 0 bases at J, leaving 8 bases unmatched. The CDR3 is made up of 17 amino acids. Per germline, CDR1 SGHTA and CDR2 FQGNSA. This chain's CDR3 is CASSAWLAGVSTDTQYF. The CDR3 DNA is TGTGCCAGCAGCGCTTGGCTAGCGGGGGTTAGCACAGATACGCAGTATTTT.

The CDR3 region is CASSLGGGRPIDTQYF. The CDR3 DNA is TGTGCCAGCAGCTTAGGGGGGGGCCGTCCGATAGATACGCAGTATTTT. The chain couples TRBV7-8 to TRBJ2-3, with D possibly being TRBD2 (7 bases). CDR1 SGHVS and CDR2 FQNEAQ come from the germline V gene. This CDR3 has 16 amino acids. The V end lost 1 base, the J end lost 5 bases, and 16 bases lay between the germline ends.

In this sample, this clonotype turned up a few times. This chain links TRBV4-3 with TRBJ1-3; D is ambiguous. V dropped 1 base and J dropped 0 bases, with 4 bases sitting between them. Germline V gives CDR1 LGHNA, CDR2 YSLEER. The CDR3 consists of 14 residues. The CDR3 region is CASSQASSGNTIYF. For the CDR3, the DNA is TGCGCCAGCAGCCAAGCCAGCTCTGGAAACACCATATATTTT.